This entry is about one T cell receptor (beta chain). What it binds is not known. The data belong to a study of cytomegalovirus exposure and HLA in healthy donors. Study outcomes and limitations: In a later analysis, most CMV-associated TCR beta chains appeared HLA-restricted. The authors considered a cluster of highly shared sequence variants likely to be a sequencing artifact. Several of the most significant clusters appeared, in a later analysis, to be linked to common viral pathogens.

CDR1 and CDR2 (germline): SGHVS, FNYEAQ. The CDR3 length is 15 residues. V shed 5 bases, J shed 1 base, and the junction held 5 bases outside the gene matches. It was with 60 Vbeta and 13 Jbeta primers that the PCR ran. Per the authors' pipeline: Approximately 11 million of the approximately 80 million unique TCR beta chains counted in a later analysis were shared. Repertoires were generated with immunoSEQ multiplex PCR, while TCRdb's copy carries only in-frame clones and drops some. V, J and clone size reflect that table, while D and trimming were determined from the DNA. This sample has some 130,000 clones; about four fifths occur once, and the top ten carry about 4.4%.

This receptor was obtained from a man younger than 45 in good health. The sample consisted of PBMCs. V and J are TRBV7-6 and TRBJ2-7, with 10 positions matching TRBD1. In DNA form, the CDR3 reads TGTGCCAGCAGCCTAGGGACAGGGGTGTCCTACGAGCAGTACTTC. Protein sequence: CASSLGTGVSYEQYF.